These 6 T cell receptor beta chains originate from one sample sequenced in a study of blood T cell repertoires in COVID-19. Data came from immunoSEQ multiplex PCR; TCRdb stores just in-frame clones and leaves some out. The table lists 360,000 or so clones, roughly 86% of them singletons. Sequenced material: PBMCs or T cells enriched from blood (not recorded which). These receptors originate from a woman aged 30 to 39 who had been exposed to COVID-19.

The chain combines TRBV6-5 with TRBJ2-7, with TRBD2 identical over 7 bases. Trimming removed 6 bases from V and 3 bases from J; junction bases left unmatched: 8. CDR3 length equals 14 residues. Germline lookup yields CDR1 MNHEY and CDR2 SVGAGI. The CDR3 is CASRTGGNRYEQYF. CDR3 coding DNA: TGTGCCAGCAGAACGGGGGGTAATCGCTACGAGCAGTACTTC.

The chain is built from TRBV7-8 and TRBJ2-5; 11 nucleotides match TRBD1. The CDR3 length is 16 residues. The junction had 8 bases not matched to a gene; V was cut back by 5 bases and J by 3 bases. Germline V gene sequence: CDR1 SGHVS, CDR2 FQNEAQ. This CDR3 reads CASSRLGTGGEETQYF. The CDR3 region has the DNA TGTGCCAGCAGCCGGCTTGGGACAGGGGGGGAAGAGACCCAGTACTTC.

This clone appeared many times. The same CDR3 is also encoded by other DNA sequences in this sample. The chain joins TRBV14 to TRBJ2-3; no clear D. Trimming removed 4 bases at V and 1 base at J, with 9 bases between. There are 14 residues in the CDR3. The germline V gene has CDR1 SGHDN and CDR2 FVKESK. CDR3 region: CASSPLTGTDTQYF. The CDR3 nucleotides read TGTGCCAGCAGCCCGCTAACCGGCACAGATACGCAGTATTTT.

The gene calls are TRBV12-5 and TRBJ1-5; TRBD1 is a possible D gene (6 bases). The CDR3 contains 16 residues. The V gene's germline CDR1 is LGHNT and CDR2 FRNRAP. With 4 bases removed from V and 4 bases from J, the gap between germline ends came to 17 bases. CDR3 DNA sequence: TGTGCTAGTGGTTCACATACCGGGACATCGAATCAGCCCCAGCATTTT. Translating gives CASGSHTGTSNQPQHF.

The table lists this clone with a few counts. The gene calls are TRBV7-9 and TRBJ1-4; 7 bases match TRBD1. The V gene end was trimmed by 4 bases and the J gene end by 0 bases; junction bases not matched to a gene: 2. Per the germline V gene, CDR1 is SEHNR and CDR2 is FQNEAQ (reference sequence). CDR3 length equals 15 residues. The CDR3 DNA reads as TGTGCCAGCAGCTGGGACAGAACAACTAATGAAAAACTGTTTTTT. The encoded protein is CASSWDRTTNEKLFF.

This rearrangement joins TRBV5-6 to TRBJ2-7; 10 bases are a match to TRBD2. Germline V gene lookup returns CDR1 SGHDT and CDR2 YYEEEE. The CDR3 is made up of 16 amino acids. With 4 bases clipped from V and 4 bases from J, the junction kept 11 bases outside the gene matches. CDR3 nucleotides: TGTGCCAGCAGCCGTCTAGCGGGAGCTCCGAAATACGAGCAGTACTTC. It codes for CASSRLAGAPKYEQYF.